This paragraph covers one T cell receptor (beta chain) sequence. Its antigen is unidentified. The data originate from a study of T cells in narcolepsy. Study-level findings and limits: Blood of same and different patients, but not healthy controls, reportedly held recurring autoreactive clonotypes.

The CDR3 contains 15 residues. Germline V CDR1 and CDR2: LNHDA, SQIVND (reference sequence). Deletions cut 6 bases from V and 4 bases from J, with 17 bases between. TCRdb's copy holds only in-frame clones and misses some; the assay was immunoSEQ multiplex PCR. Of fewer than 40,000 clones in the sample, around 79% were seen once. Specimen: CD45RA- memory CD4+ T cells from PBMCs. The V call is TRBV19, the J call TRBJ2-3, with a tentative D call TRBD2 (5 bases). This sequence was found in a human donor with narcolepsy. CDR3: CASSTHGEGADTQYF. As DNA, the CDR3 is TGTGCCAGTAGCACCCACGGGGAAGGTGCAGATACGCAGTATTTT.